Below, 32 T cell receptor beta chains from the same sample are listed, as sequenced in a study of spatial heterogeneity in lung cancer. Study-wide findings and caveats: Tumors with more nonsynonymous mutations had more expanded intratumoral alpha and beta TCRs.

MiXCR, applied by TCRdb to the 5' RACE reads, yields one record per CDR3 protein. This sample has over 15,000 distinct CDR3 sequences, with almost 6% found just once. Time point reported: sample taken at primary tumor resection. Which antigens these TCRs recognize remains unknown. Sequencing used lung tumor tissue, obtained at surgery. The source of these receptors is a female donor with early-stage non-small cell lung cancer.

This clonotype came up many times. As an off-target read in a library built for alpha chains, this beta chain has a frequency of little significance. The chain employs TRBV20-1 and TRBJ2-7; no reliable D call. The CDR3 has 13 amino acids. V lost 0 bases, J lost 3 bases, and 9 bases lay in between. CDR1 and CDR2 from the germline V gene are DFQATT and SNEGSKA (reference sequence). CDR3 in amino acids: CSARDSLGYEQYF. The CDR3 coding sequence is TGCAGTGCTAGAGATTCGCTAGGCTACGAGCAGTACTTC.

This clonotype has only a few counts. A library made for alpha chains picked up this beta chain off target, so its size means little. The V call is TRBV19, the J call TRBJ2-5; tentative D call: TRBD2 (6 bases). The CDR3 consists of 14 residues. Germline lookup yields CDR1 LNHDA and CDR2 SQIVND (reference sequence). The ends were cut back, 1 base at V and 4 bases at J, with 10 bases in the middle. This CDR3 is CASSIVAGRETQYF. In DNA form, the CDR3 reads TGTGCCAGTAGTATAGTTGCGGGGCGAGAGACCCAGTACTTC. The variable domain in full, completed from reference TRBV19 and TRBJ2-5, reads DGGITQSPKYLFRKEGQNVTLSCEQNLNHDAMYWYRQDPGQGLRLIYYSQIVNDFQKGDIAEGYSVSREKKESFPLTVTSAQKNPTAFYLCASSIVAGRETQYFGPGTRLLVL.

This clonotype has a count of ten or more. This beta chain appears as a stray read in a library generated for alpha chains; its size is not informative. The rearrangement joins TRBV5-1 to TRBJ2-1, with D perhaps matching TRBD1 (5 bases). The germline V and J ends were trimmed by 2 bases and 10 bases, with 13 bases remaining between them. The CDR3 totals 13 residues. From germline, CDR1 is SGHRS and CDR2 YFSETQ. Here the CDR3 DNA reads TGCGCCAGCAGCTTCGAGGACACTGTGGAGCAGTTCTTC. Its protein product is CASSFEDTVEQFF.

This clonotype is labeled as medium-sized. The library was built for alpha chains, so this beta chain is an off-target read and its size means little. This rearrangement joins TRBV24-1 to TRBJ2-1, with D tentatively TRBD2 (6 bases). V was clipped by 3 bases and J by 0 bases, with 11 bases between them. CDR3 length: 16 amino acids. The germline V gene has CDR1 KGHDR and CDR2 SFDVKD. This CDR3 is CATSDGDFFSYNEQFF. DNA for the CDR3: TGTGCCACCAGTGATGGGGACTTCTTCTCCTACAATGAGCAGTTCTTC.

This clonotype was counted many times. With the library built for alpha chains, this beta chain is off target and its frequency is not meaningful. This chain uses TRBV20-1 with TRBJ1-5; D gene unclear. Germline V gene sequence: CDR1 DFQATT, CDR2 SNEGSKA (reference sequence). Trimming took 2 bases from V and 5 from J, leaving 13 bases between them. The CDR3 has 14 residues. The CDR3 reads CSARNGPEYQPQHF. The CDR3 coding sequence is TGCAGTGCTAGAAACGGACCCGAATATCAGCCCCAGCATTTT.

This clonotype has a count of ten or more. The size of this beta chain means little, since it is a stray read in a library made for alpha chains. The CDR3 DNA follows: TGCAGCGTTGAAGATGACAGGGGGCTCGAGACCCAGTACTTC. This codes for CSVEDDRGLETQYF. This rearrangement joins TRBV29-1 to TRBJ2-5; TRBD1 agrees at 10 bases. The ends lost 0 bases at V and 5 bases at J; junction bases unmatched: 3. The germline V gene has CDR1 SQVTM and CDR2 ANQGSEA. The CDR3 has 14 residues. Drawing the rest from reference TRBV29-1 and TRBJ2-5, the complete variable domain is SAVISQKPSRDICQRGTSLTIQCQVDSQVTMMFWYRQQPGQSLTLIATANQGSEATYESGFVIDKFPISRPNLTFSTLTVSNMSPEDSSIYLCSVEDDRGLETQYFGPGTRLLVL.

By share, this clonotype ranks as medium-sized. This beta chain is off target for a library built for alpha chains, so its abundance means little. This chain uses TRBV11-3 with TRBJ2-2; possible D gene TRBD1, 6 bases. This CDR3 comprises 14 residues. Germline-derived CDR1 and CDR2 are SGHNT and YENEEA. The V and J ends lost 4 bases and 4 bases respectively, with 10 bases between them. The CDR3 reads CASSSRGGTGELFF. The CDR3 coding sequence is TGTGCCAGCAGCTCCAGGGGTGGCACCGGGGAGCTGTTTTTT.

By proportion, this clonotype is medium-sized (0.01 to 0.1%). The library was prepared for alpha chains; this beta chain is a stray read, so its frequency means little. The DNA for the CDR3 is TGTGCCTGGAGTGTACTGGGTCTGGACACAGATACGCAGTATTTT. The encoded protein is CAWSVLGLDTDTQYF. This sequence joins TRBV30 and TRBJ2-3, with D unresolved. Germline-derived CDR1 and CDR2 are GTSNPN and SVGIG (reference sequence). Deletions cut 0 bases from V and 2 bases from J, with 12 bases between. This CDR3 region has 15 residues. The complete variable domain, with remaining parts taken from reference TRBV30 and TRBJ2-3, reads SQTIHQWPATLVQPVGSPLSLECTVEGTSNPNLYWYRQAAGRGLQLLFYSVGIGQISSEVPQNLSASRPQDRQFILSSKKLLLSDSGFYLCAWSVLGLDTDTQYFGPGTRLTVL.

This clonotype was counted ten times or more. A library made for alpha chains picked up this beta chain off target, so its size means little. V and J are TRBV11-2 and TRBJ1-2; D may be TRBD1 (6 bases). The germline CDR1 and CDR2 sequences are SGHAT and FQNNGV. V was trimmed by 4 bases and J by 4 bases, leaving 10 bases between them. The CDR3 runs to 13 residues. CDR3 nucleotides: TGTGCCAGCAGCTCGACAGGACCCTATGGCTACACCTTC. Translating it yields CASSSTGPYGYTF.

Many counts were recorded for this clonotype. This beta chain slipped into a library made for alpha chains as a stray read, so its size is not meaningful. The rearrangement uses TRBV9 and TRBJ2-2; D unclear. V gave up 0 bases and J gave up 1 base, with 4 bases separating them. CDR3 length equals 14 residues. Germline CDR1 and CDR2: SGDLS and YYNGEE. CDR3 in amino acids: CASSVGQNTGELFF. CDR3 DNA sequence: TGTGCCAGCAGCGTAGGACAGAACACCGGGGAGCTGTTTTTT.

This clonotype is categorized as medium-sized. Since the library was made to target alpha chains, this beta chain is a stray read and its abundance is not meaningful. The chain carries TRBV20-1 and TRBJ2-1; 7 bases are a match to TRBD2. CDR1 DFQATT and CDR2 SNEGSKA come from the germline V gene (reference sequence). CDR3 length: 14 residues. V lost 6 bases to trimming and J lost 9 bases; unmatched junction nucleotides: 14. The CDR3 reads CSAKRLRETSEQFF. CDR3 nucleotides: TGCAGTGCGAAGCGGTTGCGGGAGACTTCTGAGCAGTTCTTC.

This clonotype has ten or more counts. This beta chain was picked up by a library intended for alpha chains and is off target, so its count carries little meaning. J is TRBJ2-3 and V is TRBV20-1; D may be TRBD2 (5 bases). The CDR3 contains 10 residues. Trimming pared 5 bases from V and 7 bases from J, leaving 7 bases between. Germline V gene sequence: CDR1 DFQATT, CDR2 SNEGSKA (reference sequence). CDR3 protein: CSARDHTQYF. The CDR3 DNA follows: TGCAGTGCTCGGGATCATACGCAGTATTTT.

This clonotype appeared many times. This beta chain turned up in a library designed for alpha chains; as an off-target read, its abundance says little. V gene TRBV2 combines with J gene TRBJ2-2; D ambiguous. V lost 7 bases and J 6 bases, leaving 6 bases between the germline ends. Germline V gene lookup returns CDR1 SNHLY and CDR2 FYNNEI. The CDR3 totals 11 residues. The CDR3, as DNA: TGTGCCAGCATTGAGTCCGGGGAGCTGTTTTTT. Protein product: CASIESGELFF.

In its sample, this clonotype was seen many times. The size of this beta chain means little, since it is a stray read in a library made for alpha chains. The gene calls are TRBV11-2 and TRBJ2-7, with TRBD1 matching over 10 bases. The V and J ends lost 4 bases and 3 bases, in that order; junction bases with no gene match: 12. The CDR3 covers 17 residues. CDR1 is SGHAT, CDR2 FQNNGV, per germline. CDR3 coding DNA: TGTGCCAGCAGCTCACGTCTGAACCGGGACAGGGGCTACGAGCAGTACTTC. It yields the protein CASSSRLNRDRGYEQYF.

This clonotype was recorded many times. Within a library made for alpha chains, this beta chain is off target, and its count is uninformative. The chain joins TRBV12-3 or TRBV12-4 to TRBJ2-5; D uncertain. Trimming stripped 2 bases from V and 1 base from J, with 5 bases between. This CDR3 is built from 13 residues. The CDR3 protein is CASSLSPQETQYF. Here the CDR3 DNA reads TGTGCCAGCAGTTTAAGTCCCCAAGAGACCCAGTACTTC.

This clonotype rates as medium-sized. This beta chain was picked up by a library intended for alpha chains and is off target, so its count carries little meaning. The chain has TRBV7-3 and TRBJ2-1; possible D gene TRBD1, 6 bases. The germline gives CDR1 SGHTA, CDR2 FQGTGA. The CDR3 sequence is 15 residues long. Between the trimmed V and J ends, which lost 0 bases and 1 base, there was a span of 7 bases. The CDR3: CASSLTQGSYNEQFF. The CDR3 nucleotides read TGTGCCAGCAGCTTAACGCAGGGGTCCTACAATGAGCAGTTCTTC. Looking up the rest from reference TRBV7-3 and TRBJ2-1 gives the full variable domain: GAGVSQTPSNKVTEKGKYVELRCDPISGHTALYWYRQSLGQGPEFLIYFQGTGAADDSGLPNDRFFAVRPEGSVSTLKIQRTERGDSAVYLCASSLTQGSYNEQFFGPGTRLTVL.

Many counts were recorded for this clonotype. This beta chain is off target for a library built for alpha chains, so its abundance means little. The V and J genes are TRBV12-3 or TRBV12-4 and TRBJ1-2; a weak D match, TRBD1 (6 bases). V lost 1 base, J lost 7 bases, and 10 bases lay in between. This CDR3 has 13 amino acids. The DNA of the CDR3 is TGTGCCAGCAGTTTAGGGGGGCTAATTGGCTACACCTTC. Encoded protein: CASSLGGLIGYTF.

Worth noting for this clonotype: This beta chain is off target for a library built for alpha chains, so its abundance means little. V is TRBV28 and J is TRBJ2-5; 7 bases map to TRBD1. This CDR3 region has 12 residues. V was clipped by 6 bases and J by 5 bases; unmatched bases: 3. Germline CDR1 MDHEN, CDR2 SYDVKM. In DNA form, the CDR3 reads TGTGCCAGCAGAAGCAGGGGGGAGACCCAGTACTTC. Translation gives CASRSRGETQYF.

This clonotype has at least ten counts. This beta chain is a stray sequence in a library constructed for alpha chains; its clone size is not meaningful. The chain combines TRBV20-1 with TRBJ1-4; TRBD1 aligns across 8 bases. The CDR3 has 15 residues. Trimming cost V 0 bases and J 8 bases; bases outside gene matches: 8. The germline V gene has CDR1 DFQATT and CDR2 SNEGSKA (reference sequence). The CDR3 region is CSARDDGTGGEKLFF. Here the CDR3 DNA reads TGCAGTGCTAGAGATGATGGTACAGGGGGGGAAAAACTGTTTTTT.

A word on this clonotype: In a library made to pick up alpha chains, this beta chain is a stray read with a size that means little. The chain is built from TRBV6-1 and TRBJ2-3, with TRBD2 identical over 12 bases. J was trimmed by 9 bases and V by 3 bases; bases with no gene match: 13. The germline V gene has CDR1 MNHNS and CDR2 SASEGT. The CDR3 extends over 17 amino acids. The CDR3 region is CASSDRPLAGGPRTQYF. The CDR3 DNA reads TGTGCCAGCAGTGACCGACCTCTAGCGGGAGGGCCCCGCACGCAGTATTTT.

This clonotype is judged medium-sized. Being off target in a library aimed at alpha chains, this beta chain has a size of little meaning. The V gene is TRBV4-1, the J gene TRBJ2-1; TRBD1 agrees at 7 bases. The germline CDR1 and CDR2 sequences are MGHRA and YSYEKL. The length of the CDR3 is 14 residues. V shed 4 bases, J shed 6 bases, and the junction held 6 bases outside the gene matches. CDR3 in amino acids: CASSLTGMGNEQFF. CDR3 nucleotides: TGCGCCAGCAGCCTGACAGGGATGGGCAATGAGCAGTTCTTC.

This clonotype has at least ten counts. Within a library made for alpha chains, this beta chain is off target, and its count is uninformative. The CDR3 DNA is TGTGCCAGCAGTAAACTAGCGGGAGGGGGGGAGCAGTTCTTC. Its translation: CASSKLAGGGEQFF. This chain connects TRBV6-5 to TRBJ2-1, with 13 bases fitting TRBD2. Unmatched junction bases numbered 5, after V lost 5 bases and J lost 10 bases. The CDR3 has 14 residues. In germline, CDR1 is MNHEY, CDR2 SVGAGI.

This clonotype showed up many times. In a library made to pick up alpha chains, this beta chain is a stray read with a size that means little. The chain uses TRBV20-1 and TRBJ2-3, with D uncertain. Germline CDR1 and CDR2: DFQATT and SNEGSKA (reference sequence). V gave up 3 bases and J gave up 2 bases, with 9 bases separating them. The CDR3 covers 13 residues. CDR3: CSASQPNTDTQYF. CDR3 in DNA: TGCAGTGCTAGTCAACCAAACACAGATACGCAGTATTTT.

This clonotype was seen many times. This beta chain represents an off-target read in a library built for alpha chains; its size is of limited meaning. The chain combines TRBV20-1 with TRBJ2-5; D possibly corresponds to TRBD1 (6 bases). The CDR3 spans 14 residues. Trimming stripped 6 bases from V and 0 bases from J, with 14 bases between. CDR1 DFQATT and CDR2 SNEGSKA come from the germline V gene (reference sequence). The DNA for the CDR3 is TGCAGTGCCTGGACAGAGAGACACCAAGAGACCCAGTACTTC. Translated: CSAWTERHQETQYF.

With respect to this clonotype: This beta chain was picked up by a library intended for alpha chains and is off target, so its count carries little meaning. The chain couples TRBV18 to TRBJ2-5, with D unresolved. The CDR3 covers 15 residues. V lost 3 bases and J lost 0, with 11 bases in between. CDR1 and CDR2 (germline): KGHSH, LQKENI. The CDR3 DNA follows: TGTGCCAGCTCACCTACCCCGTGGGACCAAGAGACCCAGTACTTC. Its translation: CASSPTPWDQETQYF.

There are many counts of this clonotype. This beta chain is a stray read from a library made for alpha chains; its abundance is not meaningful. The V gene is TRBV5-1, the J gene TRBJ2-1, with D maybe TRBD1 (5 bases). From germline, CDR1 is SGHRS and CDR2 YFSETQ. This CDR3 contains 14 residues. Trimming removed 5 bases at V and 3 bases at J, with 12 bases between. CDR3 residues: CASSFQGNYNEQFF. The CDR3 region has the DNA TGCGCCAGCAGTTTTCAGGGAAACTACAATGAGCAGTTCTTC.

This clonotype was detected only a few times. This beta chain represents an off-target read in a library built for alpha chains; its size is of limited meaning. This sequence joins TRBV10-1 and TRBJ1-6; perhaps TRBD1 as D (5 bases). CDR3 length: 16 residues. The V end was cut by 8 bases, the J end by 6 bases, with 20 bases between. The germline V gene encodes CDR1 WNHNN and CDR2 SYGVQD (reference sequence). This chain's CDR3 is CASPIREGATNSPLHF. The CDR3 DNA reads TGCGCCAGCCCAATTCGAGAAGGGGCGACTAATTCACCCCTCCACTTT.

This clonotype has a handful of counts. Because the library targeted alpha chains, this beta chain is an off-target read whose size means little. The V call is TRBV18, the J call TRBJ2-1; D is possibly TRBD2 (5 bases). Germline V lookup: CDR1 KGHSH, CDR2 LQKENI. This CDR3 region has 15 residues. The ends were cut back, 0 bases at V and 4 bases at J, with 10 bases in the middle. The CDR3 DNA reads as TGTGCCAGCTCACCACCCTCGCCGGGATACAATGAGCAGTTCTTC. This codes for CASSPPSPGYNEQFF. The full variable domain, its missing parts supplied by reference TRBV18 and TRBJ2-1, is NAGVMQNPRHLVRRRGQEARLRCSPMKGHSHVYWYRQLPEEGLKFMVYLQKENIIDESGMPKERFSAEFPKEGPSILRIQQVVRGDSAAYFCASSPPSPGYNEQFFGPGTRLTVL.

This clonotype was observed at least ten times. This beta chain is an unintended read in a library built for alpha chains; its size means little. V and J are TRBV20-1 and TRBJ2-3; D possibly corresponds to TRBD2 (6 bases). The CDR3 has 15 residues. CDR1 and CDR2 (germline): DFQATT, SNEGSKA (reference sequence). V shed 6 bases and J shed 0 bases, with 16 bases lying between them. The CDR3 nucleotides read TGCAGTGCCATCCACGGGGGAGTAAGCACAGATACGCAGTATTTT. The encoded protein is CSAIHGGVSTDTQYF.

This clonotype was counted at least ten times. Since the library was made to target alpha chains, this beta chain is a stray read and its abundance is not meaningful. V gene TRBV20-1 combines with J gene TRBJ2-3, with a tentative D call TRBD2 (6 bases). Trimming stripped 5 bases from V and 3 bases from J, with 15 bases between. Germline values: CDR1 DFQATT, CDR2 SNEGSKA (reference sequence). This CDR3 has 14 amino acids. Here the CDR3 DNA reads TGCAGTGCTCCGTGGGCCGGGGGTACAGATACGCAGTATTTT. Translated: CSAPWAGGTDTQYF.

In this sample, this clonotype turned up a few times. This beta chain is a stray read from a library made for alpha chains; its abundance is not meaningful. The rearrangement uses TRBV30 and TRBJ2-4, with no clear D. CDR3 length: 11 residues. The germline V and J ends were trimmed by 1 base and 11 bases, with 9 bases remaining between them. The germline V gene encodes CDR1 GTSNPN and CDR2 SVGIG (reference sequence). CDR3 residues: CAWSGEGVQYF. The CDR3 DNA is TGTGCCTGGAGTGGGGAAGGCGTTCAGTACTTC.

This clonotype was observed many times. This beta chain turned up in a library designed for alpha chains; as an off-target read, its abundance says little. The chain recombines TRBV4-2 with TRBJ2-3, with D maybe TRBD2 (5 bases). This CDR3 has 14 residues. Germline V gene sequence: CDR1 LGHNA, CDR2 YNFKEQ. V dropped 0 bases and J dropped 7 bases, with 11 bases sitting between them. CDR3 amino acids: CASSQEVPGNTQYF. CDR3 nucleotides: TGTGCCAGCAGCCAAGAGGTACCGGGGAATACGCAGTATTTT.